The 9 T cell receptor beta chains listed next were all sequenced from one sample in a study of T cell clonality in common variable immunodeficiency. Measured with immunoSEQ multiplex PCR; TCRdb has only the in-frame clones, and not every one. Altogether under 45,000 clones were found in the sample, and no singletons occur. Sequencing was performed on peripheral blood mononuclear cells. Receptor source: a person aged 18 to 75 in good health.

This clone has ten or more counts. The read terminates 3 residues before the CDR3 end, so the remaining end is supplied by the germline J gene. The rearrangement joins TRBV20-1 to TRBJ2-3; a weak D match, TRBD2 (6 bases). Trimming stripped 0 bases from V and 4 bases from J, with 14 bases between. Germline V gene sequence: CDR1 DFQATT, CDR2 SNEGSKA (reference sequence). The CDR3 covers 15 residues. The chain's CDR3 is CSARDPGDRADTQYF. Partial CDR3 DNA: TGCAGTGCTAGAGATCCGGGGGATAGGGCAGATACG.

This clone was seen ten or more times. The read terminates 3 residues ahead of where the CDR3 ends, so the germline J gene completes it. V gene TRBV30 combines with J gene TRBJ1-2; 8 positions match TRBD1. Germline-derived CDR1 and CDR2 are GTSNPN and SVGIG (reference sequence). The ends lost 5 bases at V and 7 bases at J; junction bases unmatched: 12. The CDR3 has 14 amino acids. The CDR3 protein is CAWGGQGTRSGYTF. The CDR3 DNA, read in part, is TGTGCCTGGGGTGGACAGGGAACAAGGAGTGGC.

This clone has ten or more counts. The read ends 3 residues early relative to the CDR3; the germline J gene fills the gap. This rearrangement joins TRBV5-6 to TRBJ2-7; 11 positions agree with TRBD1. Germline trimming cut 3 bases from V and 6 bases from J; bases unmatched to any gene: 2. Germline V gene data show CDR1 as SGHDT and CDR2 as YYEEEE. This CDR3 comprises 13 residues. The CDR3 loop is CASSWGQGGEQYF. Incomplete CDR3 DNA: TGTGCCAGCAGCTGGGGACAGGGGGGCGAG. The full variable domain, its missing parts supplied by reference TRBV5-6 and TRBJ2-7, is DAGVTQSPTHLIKTRGQQVTLRCSPKSGHDTVSWYQQALGQGPQFIFQYYEEEERQRGNFPDRFSGHQFPNYSSELNVNALLLGDSALYLCASSWGQGGEQYFGPGTRLTVT.

This clone was detected only a few times. The CDR3: CASSLDYHYTF. The CDR3 DNA, read in part, is TGTGCCAGCAGCTTGGACTACCAC. This chain joins TRBV5-6 and TRBJ1-2, with D hard to call. The read ends 3 residues shy of where the CDR3 ends; the end is completed using the germline J gene. The CDR3 contains 11 residues. Germline CDR1 is SGHDT and CDR2 is YYEEEE.

This clone was recorded many times. The missing CDR3 end, 3 residues past where the read stops, is filled in from the germline J gene. This rearrangement joins TRBV19 to TRBJ1-5, with D maybe TRBD1 (6 bases). The germline CDR1 and CDR2 sequences are LNHDA and SQIVND (reference sequence). The CDR3 is made up of 14 amino acids. The germline V and J ends were trimmed by 3 bases and 7 bases, with 13 bases remaining between them. The part of the CDR3 DNA that was read is TGTGCCAGTAGTATCGGGCAGGGGTGGCAGCCC. It encodes CASSIGQGWQP. The whole CDR3 is CASSIGQGWQPQHF.

This clone was seen many times. The missing CDR3 end, 3 residues past where the read stops, is filled in from the germline J gene. The V and J genes are TRBV23-1 and TRBJ1-5; TRBD1 aligns across 8 bases. Being an ORF, TRBV23-1 has a function that is uncertain. The CDR3 covers 16 residues. J lost 0 bases, V lost 8 bases, and 9 bases had no gene match. The CDR3 region is CASLLDRGHSNQPQHF. The DNA read from the CDR3 is TGCGCCAGCTTACTCGACAGGGGACATAGCAATCAGCCC.

This clone appeared many times. The CDR3 end is not reached by the read, which stops 3 residues before it; the germline J gene fills it in. The J gene is TRBJ1-1, the V gene TRBV14; D gene uncertain. The germline CDR1 and CDR2 sequences are SGHDN and FVKESK. CDR3 length equals 14 residues. This CDR3 is CASSQVVSDRGAFF. Incomplete CDR3 DNA: TGTGCCAGCAGCCAAGTAGTTTCTGACCGGGGA.

This clone came up many times. Read data end 3 residues before the CDR3 end; the end is taken from the germline J gene. The V call is TRBV7-3, the J call TRBJ2-5, with D unclear. The germline V gene encodes CDR1 SGHTA and CDR2 FQGTGA. The CDR3 sequence is 14 residues long. The V gene lost 5 bases and the J gene lost 5 bases, with 15 bases spanning the gap. The CDR3 bases that were read are TGTGCCAGCAGCCCCCTGACCTCTAGGGAGACC. This codes for CASSPLTSRET. The CDR3, in full, reads CASSPLTSRETQYF.

This clone came up many times. The sequence runs out 3 residues before the end of the CDR3; the remainder is reconstructed from the germline J gene. The chain joins TRBV7-9 to TRBJ2-7; no firm D call. The ends were cut back, 0 bases at V and 2 bases at J, with 5 bases in the middle. CDR1 and CDR2 from the germline V gene are SEHNR and FQNEAQ (reference sequence). The CDR3 loop spans 13 amino acids. The chain's CDR3 is CASSLAGTYEQYF. CDR3 DNA, as far as it was read: TGTGCCAGCAGCTTAGCGGGCACCTACGAG.